These T cell receptor beta chains were read from a single sample in a study of cytomegalovirus exposure and HLA in healthy donors. TCRdb keeps only in-frame clones here, not all; method: immunoSEQ multiplex PCR. Here the sample spans some 120,000 clones, roughly 82% being singletons. The specimen was PBMCs. The source is a human donor in good health. Each CDR3 is given with its conserved first and last residue. D genes are given only for firm matches. Some rows mark clone size as missing; the rest say once, few, many or name a class of expanded clone.

once | TRBJ2-2 | TRBV28 | TRBD2 | CAARDSGDLNTGELFF | TGTGCGGCGCGGGATAGCGGGGATTTGAACACCGGGGAGCTGTTTTTT
NA | TRBJ2-5 | TRBV5-1 | TRBD2 | CASSSRPWTAGVKETQYF | TGCGCCAGCAGCTCTCGACCCTGGACAGCGGGGGTGAAAGAGACCCAGTACTTC
NA | TRBJ2-6 | TRBV7-9 | NA | CASSPRGLVGANVLTF | TGTGCCAGCAGCCCGCGGGGTTTGGTAGGGGCCAACGTCCTGACTTTC
NA | TRBJ2-2 | TRBV2 | TRBD1 | CASGLWTGGTGELFF | TGTGCCAGCGGTTTGTGGACAGGGGGCACCGGGGAGCTGTTTTTT
NA | TRBJ2-7 | TRBV7-8 | TRBD1 | CASSLAGTGGSQYF | TGTGCCAGCAGCTTAGCGGGGACAGGGGGTTCGCAGTACTTC
once | TRBJ2-7 | TRBV7-9 | NA | CASSLRIHEQYF | TGTGCCAGCAGCCTTAGAATCCACGAGCAGTACTTC
NA | TRBJ1-1 | TRBV5-1 | TRBD1 | CASSSGGTGDTEAFF | TGCGCCAGCAGCTCGGGGGGGACAGGGGACACTGAAGCTTTCTTT
once | TRBJ1-1 | TRBV5-1 | NA | CASSLTGGFSEAFF | TGCGCCAGCAGCTTGACAGGAGGGTTCTCTGAAGCTTTCTTT
NA | TRBJ2-5 | TRBV30 | TRBD2 | CAWGRGRETQYF | TGTGCCTGGGGGAGGGGCCGAGAGACCCAGTACTTC
NA | TRBJ1-3 | TRBV29-1 | NA | CSVAQGRNTIYF | TGCAGCGTTGCACAGGGACGGAACACCATATATTTT
NA | TRBJ2-7 | TRBV7-2 | NA | CASSLAGRQGLIYEQYF | TGTGCCAGCAGCTTAGCGGGCCGGCAGGGCTTAATCTACGAGCAGTACTTC
NA | TRBJ2-7 | TRBV10-1 | NA | CASSDVEFEQYF | TGCGCCAGCAGTGATGTGGAGTTCGAGCAGTACTTC
NA | TRBJ1-1 | TRBV5-4 | NA | CASRDTLNTEAFF | TGTGCCAGCCGGGACACCCTGAACACTGAAGCTTTCTTT
NA | TRBJ1-1 | TRBV6-6 | NA | CASRYGAENTEAFF | TGTGCCAGCAGATATGGAGCGGAGAACACTGAAGCTTTCTTT
NA | TRBJ1-5 | TRBV19 | TRBD1 | CASSILLTGGFRNQPQHF | TGTGCCAGTAGTATCCTACTGACAGGGGGTTTTCGAAATCAGCCCCAGCATTTT
NA | TRBJ1-3 | TRBV2 | TRBD1 | CASIKDRGQGNTIYF | TGTGCCAGCATTAAGGACAGGGGGCAGGGAAACACCATATATTTT
NA | TRBJ1-5 | TRBV5-5 | NA | CASSLGSNSNQPQHF | TGTGCCAGCAGCTTGGGCAGTAATAGCAATCAGCCCCAGCATTTT
NA | TRBJ2-5 | TRBV6-1 | NA | CASSPGVSGETQYF | TGTGCCAGCAGTCCGGGGGTGAGTGGGGAGACCCAGTACTTC
NA | TRBJ2-7 | TRBV18 | NA | CASSPRGPGYEQYF | TGTGCCAGCTCACCCCGGGGTCCCGGCTACGAGCAGTACTTC
NA | TRBJ2-7 | TRBV5-1 | TRBD1 | CASSPGLQGSSYEQYF | TGCGCCAGCAGCCCAGGGCTACAGGGGTCCTCCTACGAGCAGTACTTC
NA | TRBJ1-1 | TRBV19 | TRBD1 | CASSHGQGVLGTEAFF | TGTGCCAGTAGCCATGGACAGGGGGTTCTGGGCACTGAAGCTTTCTTT
NA | TRBJ1-5 | TRBV29-1 | TRBD1 | CSVVGQGPNQPQHF | TGCAGCGTTGTAGGACAGGGCCCCAATCAGCCCCAGCATTTT